Sequencing of this T cell receptor (beta chain) was carried out in a study of cytomegalovirus exposure and HLA in healthy donors. Germline CDR1 is GTSNPN and CDR2 is SVGIG (reference sequence). V lost 4 bases to trimming and J lost 0 bases; unmatched junction nucleotides: 3. This CDR3 is 13 amino acids long. Whole-study results and caveats: The study recorded over 150 TCR beta chains that were cytomegalovirus-associated. Whilst most TCR sequences proved rare, a subset of public TCRs occurred across many donors.

Both 60 Vbeta primers and 13 Jbeta primers went into the PCR. Produced via immunoSEQ multiplex PCR; TCRdb's table is partial and in-frame only. The sample yields about 120,000 clones, 80% seen once. Notes on this clone: No antigen is known for it.

The clonotype originates from a female donor in good health and CMV-seropositive. The specimen was PBMCs. The genes are TRBV30 and TRBJ2-7; 7 bases agree with TRBD1. The CDR3 here is CAWIGQASYEQYF. The CDR3 DNA sequence: TGTGCCTGGATCGGACAGGCCTCCTACGAGCAGTACTTC.